These 21 T cell receptor beta chains share one sample of origin, sequenced in a study of Graves' ophthalmopathy and Graves' hyperthyroidism listed by TCRdb under 2018. Sequenced on an Illumina HiSeq 2000. For repertoire sequencing, the TCR beta CDR3 regions were amplified from RNA transcripts. The first round was an RT-PCR using HTBI primers with the Qiagen OneStep RT-PCR kit, and this first round was followed by a second-round multiplex PCR, then size selection and purification. The public reads were quality trimmed at Q25 with fastp and then assembled into clones with MiXCR by TCRdb, keeping productive beta chains. Entries that share a CDR3 protein sequence are merged under the most common genes and DNA. In this sample the table shows about 180,000 distinct CDR3 sequences, less than 45% of which occur a single time. The ten largest make up roughly 6% of the sample. Input material: peripheral blood. The source is a middle-aged woman with Graves' ophthalmopathy. Donor details come from another sample of the same person, matched by shared clones.

This clonotype has a count of ten or more. The chain recombines TRBV4-3 with TRBJ2-2, with TRBD2 matching over 9 bases. There are 15 residues in the CDR3. Unmatched junction bases numbered 2, after V lost 0 bases and J lost 6 bases. The germline V gene has CDR1 LGHNA and CDR2 YSLEER. The CDR3 DNA reads TGCGCCAGCAGCCAAGATAGCGGGAGTCCCGGGGAGCTGTTTTTT. Encoded protein: CASSQDSGSPGELFF.

This clonotype was recorded many times. The J gene is TRBJ1-1, the V gene TRBV10-3; D not resolved. Trimming took off 0 bases at V and 6 bases at J, with 11 bases between the two ends. The CDR3 has 14 amino acids. Germline V gene sequence: CDR1 ENHRY, CDR2 SYGVKD. The chain's CDR3 is CAISESSARSEAFF. DNA of the CDR3: TGTGCCATCAGTGAGTCGAGTGCTCGTTCTGAAGCTTTCTTT.

The chain couples TRBV4-1 to TRBJ1-6; the D gene is possibly TRBD1 (5 bases). CDR3 size: 16 residues. Trimming took 5 bases from V and 9 from J, leaving 20 bases between them. The germline CDR1 and CDR2 sequences are MGHRA and YSYEKL. CDR3 nucleotide sequence: TGCGCCAGCAGCGTGGGACGGTCGAGTCCGCGTTCACCCCTCCACTTT. Translating it yields CASSVGRSSPRSPLHF.

This clonotype showed up many times. V is TRBV7-2 and J is TRBJ2-6; D is possibly TRBD2 (5 bases). Per germline, CDR1 SGHTA and CDR2 FQGNSA. The germline V and J ends were trimmed by 10 bases and 4 bases, with 17 bases remaining between them. The CDR3 extends over 15 amino acids. Written as DNA, the CDR3 is TGTGCCACCCTAGCCCAGGCCACCGGGGCCAACGTCCTGACTTTC. As protein: CATLAQATGANVLTF.

This clonotype was recorded many times. J is TRBJ1-3 and V is TRBV19, with a weak D call TRBD1 (6 bases). V was cut by 5 bases and J by 4 bases, with 27 bases left in between. The CDR3 runs 19 residues. Germline V gene sequence: CDR1 LNHDA, CDR2 SQIVND (reference sequence). In DNA, the CDR3 is TGTGCCAGTAGTCCTCTCTCCGGGACACCCAAAGCCGGCGGAAACACCATATATTTT. It yields the protein CASSPLSGTPKAGGNTIYF.

The V gene is TRBV6-2 or TRBV6-3, the J gene TRBJ2-6; 8 bases align to TRBD2. The V and J ends lost 6 bases and 2 bases, in that order; junction bases with no gene match: 15. The CDR3 sequence is 19 residues long. CDR1 is MNHEY, CDR2 SVGEGT, per germline. Written as DNA, the CDR3 is TGTGCCAGCAGACTCCGGACGACGGGGGGGCAAACTGGGGCCAACGTCCTGACTTTC. It yields the protein CASRLRTTGGQTGANVLTF.

This rearrangement joins TRBV30 to TRBJ1-5; D might be TRBD1 (5 bases). CDR3 length: 13 residues. Germline CDR1 reads GTSNPN; CDR2 reads SVGIG (reference sequence). The V gene lost 1 base and the J gene lost 4 bases, with 8 bases spanning the gap. DNA for the CDR3: TGTGCCTGGAGTGGTAGGGGAAATCAGCCCCAGCATTTT. Protein: CAWSGRGNQPQHF. Together with reference TRBV30 and TRBJ1-5, the CDR3 gives the full variable domain: SQTIHQWPATLVQPVGSPLSLECTVEGTSNPNLYWYRQAAGRGLQLLFYSVGIGQISSEVPQNLSASRPQDRQFILSSKKLLLSDSGFYLCAWSGRGNQPQHFGDGTRLSIL.

This clonotype turned up a few times. The chain employs TRBV12-3 or TRBV12-4 and TRBJ1-2, with unresolved D. Trimming took 6 bases from V and 9 from J, leaving 8 bases between them. CDR3 length equals 10 residues. The CDR3: CASSRSSYTF. CDR3 coding DNA: TGTGCCAGCAGCCGTTCGAGCTACACCTTC.

The table lists this clonotype with many counts. The rearrangement links TRBV27 to TRBJ2-7; D uncertain. V was cut by 3 bases and J by 0 bases, with 6 bases left in between. The CDR3 extends over 13 amino acids. The V gene's germline CDR1 is MNHEY and CDR2 SMNVEV (reference sequence). In nucleotides, the CDR3 is TGTGCCAGCAGTTTTCAGAGCTCCTACGAGCAGTACTTC. This encodes CASSFQSSYEQYF.

The J gene is TRBJ1-2, the V gene TRBV5-6; unclear D gene. The CDR3 is 14 amino acids. V lost 0 bases, J lost 4 bases, and 10 bases lay in between. Germline V gene data show CDR1 as SGHDT and CDR2 as YYEEEE. CDR3 sequence reads: CASSLGAYGYGYTF. The CDR3 nucleotides read TGTGCCAGCAGCTTGGGGGCTTATGGCTATGGCTACACCTTC.

This clonotype has ten or more counts. This chain connects TRBV28 to TRBJ2-7; D is ambiguous. V dropped 5 bases and J dropped 3 bases, with 5 bases sitting between them. The CDR3 sequence is 11 residues long. The germline gives CDR1 MDHEN, CDR2 SYDVKM. CDR3 protein: CASSDNYEQYF. The CDR3 DNA follows: TGTGCCAGCAGTGATAACTACGAGCAGTACTTC.

The chain employs TRBV24-1 and TRBJ2-1, with TRBD1 as a possible D gene (6 bases). The CDR3 has 15 residues. Germline V gives CDR1 KGHDR, CDR2 SFDVKD. Trimming removed 5 bases from V and 6 bases from J, with 16 bases in between. CDR3 DNA sequence: TGTGCCACCAGTGTCTCAGGGGTGGAAGCCAATGAGCAGTTCTTC. Translated: CATSVSGVEANEQFF.

At least ten counts were recorded for this clonotype. The chain joins TRBV12-3 or TRBV12-4 to TRBJ2-7; D is possibly TRBD1 or TRBD2 (5 bases each). V was cut by 5 bases and J by 3 bases, with 14 bases left in between. The CDR3 spans 14 residues. CDR3 in DNA: TGTGCCAGCAGTAGGTATGGGACGGACTACGAGCAGTACTTC. The encoded protein is CASSRYGTDYEQYF.

This clonotype has ten or more counts. This may come from a read error, since a much larger clone is one base off. This chain links TRBV12-3 or TRBV12-4 with TRBJ1-1, with TRBD1 matching over 10 bases. J lost 2 bases, V lost 0 bases, and 15 bases had no gene match. This CDR3 comprises 20 residues. The CDR3 DNA sequence: TGTGCCAGCAGTTTAGCGGGACAGGGGCAGAGGCGGGTAGTAAACACTGAAGCTTTCTTT. Encoded protein: CASSLAGQGQRRVVNTEAFF.

This clonotype appeared many times. The chain recombines TRBV18 with TRBJ1-5; D is ambiguous. The ends were cut back, 2 bases at V and 6 bases at J, with 14 bases in the middle. Per the germline V gene, CDR1 is KGHSH and CDR2 is LQKENI. This CDR3 is built from 15 residues. CDR3 sequence (DNA): TGTGCCAGCTCACCAACTCGGGAGGCCGGTCAGCCCCAGCATTTT. It is translated as CASSPTREAGQPQHF.

This clonotype came up many times. The gene calls are TRBV28 and TRBJ1-1; no reliable D call. CDR3 length: 13 amino acids. V lost 7 bases, J lost 0 bases, and 9 bases lay in between. Germline CDR1 and CDR2: MDHEN and SYDVKM. The CDR3 sequence is CASTPGLNTEAFF. The CDR3 DNA follows: TGTGCCAGCACTCCGGGGTTGAACACTGAAGCTTTCTTT.

V usage is TRBV28 and J usage is TRBJ2-7; 11 nucleotides align to TRBD2. CDR1 is MDHEN and CDR2 is SYDVKM in the germline V gene. V dropped 5 bases and J dropped 2; count of bases not matched to a gene: 5. CDR3 length: 15 amino acids. CDR3 sequence: CASSNGLAGPYEQYF. The CDR3 nucleotides are TGTGCCAGCAGTAACGGACTAGCGGGTCCCTACGAGCAGTACTTC.

This chain uses TRBV6-1 with TRBJ2-7; possibly TRBD2 for D (6 bases). Germline V gene data show CDR1 as MNHNS and CDR2 as SASEGT. CDR3 length: 15 residues. V dropped 6 bases and J dropped 5 bases, with 20 bases sitting between them. DNA of the CDR3: TGTGCCAGCAGGAACGGGCTACTAGCTCCCAACGAGCAGTACTTC. Its translation is CASRNGLLAPNEQYF.

The CDR3 DNA reads TGTGCCAGCAGTGAGGCAGCTAATCAGCCCCAGCATTTT. This encodes CASSEAANQPQHF. The chain uses TRBV2 and TRBJ1-5, with D unresolved. Germline assignment: CDR1 SNHLY and CDR2 FYNNEI. This CDR3 is 13 amino acids long. Trimming took 3 bases from V and 4 from J, leaving 7 bases between them.

The chain joins TRBV12-3 or TRBV12-4 to TRBJ1-1; no clear D. V was cut by 6 bases and J by 0 bases, with 20 bases left in between. The CDR3 has 17 amino acids. CDR3 in DNA: TGTGCCAGCAGCCTACGGGAGGGTTTACATGTGAACACTGAAGCTTTCTTT. Translation: CASSLREGLHVNTEAFF.

The chain carries TRBV19 and TRBJ2-5; unclear D gene. The germline gives CDR1 LNHDA, CDR2 SQIVND (reference sequence). This CDR3 has 14 amino acids. V was trimmed by 5 bases and J by 3 bases, leaving 13 bases between them. The CDR3 nucleotides read TGTGCCAGTAGTCACCGGGCTAGTGAAGAGACCCAGTACTTC. As protein: CASSHRASEETQYF.